This TCR beta chain was found in a study of blood T cell repertoires in COVID-19. Background on the study: Specimens from acute and convalescent COVID-19 originated in the United States, Italy and Spain. The cDNA or gDNA used as material had been derived from T cells, B-cell-depleted T cells, or PBMCs.

Trimming pared 2 bases from V and 5 bases from J, leaving 9 bases between. The CDR3 runs to 13 residues. CDR1 and CDR2 from the germline V gene are SGHTA and FQGTGA. Original analysis: From reference gene primer amplification, estimates of nucleated cell counts were derived. Some clones are missing from TCRdb's copy, which holds only in-frame ones; the method was immunoSEQ multiplex PCR. V and J calls and clone size come straight from that table; D and trimming were deduced from the DNA. The sample lists 390,000 or so clones; 90% were seen once. The sequencing sample was made of peripheral blood. The chain links TRBV7-3 to TRBJ1-1; unclear D gene. This receptor was obtained from a man aged 18 to 35 with active or convalescent COVID-19. CDR3 in amino acids: CASSLLSGTEAFF. The CDR3 DNA reads as TGTGCCAGCAGCTTATTGTCGGGGACTGAAGCTTTCTTT.